Included here is one TCR beta chain sequence, with context. Its target is not known. The source of the sample is a study of T cell responses to AZD1222 COVID-19 vaccine. Study outcomes and limitations: Recipients of AZD1222 seropositive at baseline numbered only 5 to 7. Regions 160-218 and 743-854 held dominance among vaccine-associated CD4 TCRs, which spanned spike. Possibly, clonal diversity was underestimated; donors were largely white British and included more females. Elevations in Spike-specific TCR breadth and depth followed administration of two AZD1222 doses.

This CDR3 region has 15 residues. CDR1 SNHLY and CDR2 FYNNEI come from the germline V gene. The V and J ends lost 6 bases and 2 bases respectively, with 16 bases between them. This table comes from immunoSEQ multiplex PCR, and its TCRdb copy is limited to in-frame clones, with some not included. The data show 130,000 or so clones, roughly 90% seen once. Source: peripheral blood, taken on day 0 of MenACWY control vaccination. This TCR was recovered from an adult in good health. V and J are TRBV2 and TRBJ1-1, with D tentatively TRBD1 (5 bases). The CDR3 sequence is CASRGESSPNTEAFF. CDR3 DNA: TGTGCCAGCAGGGGGGAGAGCAGCCCCAACACTGAAGCTTTCTTT.